This T cell receptor (beta chain) derives from a study of memory CD4+ T cells and cytomegalovirus serostatus (dated 2019 in TCRdb). Background on the whole study: A total of around 35 healthy Belgian adults, of whom 9 were CMV seropositive and 24 were CMV seronegative, were included in the cohort. To replicate a published TCR-based CMV serostatus classifier, the researchers sequenced the CD4+ memory TCRbeta repertoires of a Belgian cohort whose cytomegalovirus serostatus was known. Broader findings and caveats from the paper: For CMV serostatus prediction, a median bootstrapped AUC of 0.95 was reached with the original framework, and a median bootstrapped AUC of about 0.89 was reached with a US-trained random forest. Among the 160 or so previously reported CMV-associated TCRbeta sequences, 65 to 85 showed up in the CD4+ memory repertoires, with each one found in between one and five individuals. The results were interpreted as suggesting that the CMV-associated TCR signature is mostly present in the CD4+ memory repertoire. The original-framework classifier achieved a median bootstrapped AUC of almost 0.97 with a 95% CI of 0.76-1.00 on the Belgian cohort. Only CD4+CD45RO+ memory cells were sequenced, in contrast to the original study, which included naive and memory CD4+ and CD8+ populations.

Single viable CD3+CD4+CD8-CD45RO+ cells were sorted as memory CD4+ T cells on a FACSAria II. CMV serostatus was assessed using a Roche Elecsys assay, by which serum IgG against CMV pp150, pp28, p38 and p52 was detected. After thawing, total CD4+ T cells were enriched by positive selection with CD4 magnetic microbeads. The samples came from a different study that was designed specifically to examine the CD4+ T cell memory repertoire. Following standard operating procedures, peripheral blood mononuclear cells were isolated and cryopreserved, while serum was kept at -80 degrees C. The staining relied on CD3-PerCP (BW264/56), CD4-APC (RPA-T4), CD45RO-PE (UCHT1) and CD8-Pacific Orange (3B5) antibodies, and Sytox blue was used to exclude non-viable cells. The CDR3 has 15 amino acids, counting the end cysteine and phenylalanine. The CDR3 DNA has 45 bases and is translated from base 1. Genomic DNA was extracted from sorted cells with the Quick-DNA Microprep Kit. Amplification of TCRbeta DNA was done with the immunoSEQ hsTCRbeta kit, following the protocol from the manufacturer. An Illumina MiSeq instrument was used to sequence the TCRbeta libraries. From the authors' description of their analysis: Once out-of-frame sequences had been removed, some 2 million distinct TCRbeta sequences were left, which works out to an average of approximately 73,000 per individual. Each individual was scored according to the count of over 150 previously reported CMV-associated TCRbeta sequences and the total productive distinct TCRbeta count. A beta-binomial model was reimplemented in Python, and scikit-learn random forests with default parameters were trained on US cohort data. Classifier performance on the Belgian cohort was summarized as median AUC with percentile confidence intervals over 10,000 bootstrap iterations. TCRdb's version of the immuneACCESS table is confined to in-frame rearrangements and falls short of the full clone set. An unresolved V gene accounts for under half of the shortfall where checked; the remainder is of unknown origin. That table gives V, J and clone size, and the DNA gave D and trimming. The sample has roughly 53,000 clones on record, around 78% of them singletons. Of the sample, 1.5% to 2% is held by the ten largest clones.

The sample holds a few counts of this clone. The target of this receptor is not known. Qualities for individual bases were not recorded, and no much larger clone is one base off. Rearrangement joined TRBV21-1 to TRBJ2-7; the table calls TRBD1, which could not be checked here. TRBV21-1 is recorded as a pseudogene. Sequenced: memory CD4+ T cells from blood. The sequence was obtained from an adult in good health and CMV-seronegative. The nucleotides are TGTGCCAGCAGCAAAAAGGGGGACCTCTCCTACGAGCAGTACTTC. Protein translation: CASSKKGDLSYEQYF.